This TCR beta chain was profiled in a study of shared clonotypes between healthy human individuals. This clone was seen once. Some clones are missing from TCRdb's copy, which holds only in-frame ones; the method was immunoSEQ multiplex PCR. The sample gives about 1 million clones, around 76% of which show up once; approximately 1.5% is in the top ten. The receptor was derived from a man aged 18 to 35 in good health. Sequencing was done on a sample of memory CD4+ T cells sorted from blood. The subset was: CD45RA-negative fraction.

The CDR3 is CASSEVRGGARGSNSPLHF. For the CDR3, the DNA is TGTGCCAGCAGTGAAGTAAGGGGGGGCGCGAGGGGAAGTAATTCACCCCTCCACTTT. V and J are TRBV6-1 and TRBJ1-6; maybe TRBD1 (6 bases). Germline values: CDR1 MNHNS, CDR2 SASEGT. V gave up 1 base and J gave up 6 bases, with 22 bases separating them. This CDR3 is built from 19 residues.